The rows below give T cell receptor beta chains drawn from one sample of a study of T-cell reconstitution after alpha-beta-depleted transplantation in children. TCRdb reprocessed the PCR reads via MiXCR and lists one record per CDR3 protein. The repertoire holds about 540,000 distinct CDR3 sequences, about 18% seen once, with roughly 3.3% in the top ten. The sequenced sample was PBMCs from the stem cell graft donor, obtained from the stem cell graft. All receptors come from a human donor who donated a stem cell graft to a child with acute lymphoblastic leukemia. CDR3s include the opening cysteine and the closing phenylalanine or tryptophan. The D gene is left open where the match is weak. Clone size is given for some rows only: seen once, a few or many times, or a class if the clone is expanded.

NA,TRBJ2-3,TRBD2,TRBV5-1,CASSLVGLAGGPGTDTQYF,TGCGCCAGCAGCTTGGTCGGACTAGCGGGAGGGCCTGGCACAGATACGCAGTATTTT
few,TRBJ1-2,NA,TRBV2,CASSEALTGYTF,TGTGCCAGCAGTGAAGCCCTCACTGGCTACACCTTC
NA,TRBJ2-3,NA,TRBV7-3,CASSLSGSAGPSSTDTQYF,TGTGCCAGCAGCTTATCAGGATCGGCGGGACCCTCTAGCACAGATACGCAGTATTTT
many,TRBJ2-1,TRBD2,TRBV5-1,CASTEAGVGVYNEQFF,TGCGCCAGCACAGAAGCGGGAGTGGGGGTTTACAATGAGCAGTTCTTC
few,TRBJ2-1,TRBD2,TRBV24-1,CATGGLAGGRNEQFF,TGTGCCACCGGGGGACTAGCGGGAGGAAGAAATGAGCAGTTCTTC
NA,TRBJ1-2,NA,TRBV7-6,CASSFPKAYGASGGYTF,TGTGCCAGCAGCTTTCCCAAGGCCTATGGGGCCTCGGGTGGCTACACCTTC
NA,TRBJ2-1,TRBD2,TRBV11-2,CASSLELAGEGQFF,TGTGCCAGCAGCTTAGAACTAGCGGGAGAAGGGCAGTTCTTC
few,TRBJ2-7,NA,TRBV12-3/TRBV12-4,CASSPDISYEQYF,TGTGCCAGCAGTCCGGACATCTCCTACGAGCAGTACTTC
NA,TRBJ2-2,NA,TRBV12-3/TRBV12-4,CASSFAAVNTGELFF,TGTGCCAGCAGTTTTGCGGCGGTGAACACCGGGGAGCTGTTTTTT
few,TRBJ2-7,NA,TRBV18,CASSPRETAAYEQYF,TGTGCCAGCTCACCACGGGAGACAGCAGCCTACGAGCAGTACTTC
NA,TRBJ1-4,NA,TRBV9,CATSVDFNEKLFF,TGTGCCACCAGCGTAGACTTCAATGAAAAACTGTTTTTT
NA,TRBJ2-1,NA,TRBV15,CATSGGHYNEQFF,TGTGCCACCAGCGGGGGACATTACAATGAGCAGTTCTTC
NA,TRBJ2-1,NA,TRBV20-1,CSARVGGEQFF,TGCAGTGCTAGAGTGGGCGGTGAGCAGTTCTTC
NA,TRBJ2-1,NA,TRBV9,CASSAGNENEQFF,TGTGCCAGCAGCGCGGGAAACGAGAATGAGCAGTTCTTC
once,TRBJ2-7,TRBD2,TRBV11-2,CASSRGLAGLSEQYF,TGTGCCAGCAGTCGCGGACTAGCGGGGCTGAGCGAGCAGTACTTC
few,TRBJ2-3,TRBD2,TRBV7-3,CASSLFAGGPTDTQYF,TGTGCCAGCAGCTTATTTGCGGGAGGGCCCACAGATACGCAGTATTTT
few,TRBJ1-6,NA,TRBV7-8,CASSPFTLGSPLHF,TGTGCCAGCAGCCCATTCACACTCGGGTCACCCCTCCACTTT
few,TRBJ2-3,NA,TRBV27,CASSWDGYTDTQYF,TGTGCCAGCAGTTGGGACGGATACACAGATACGCAGTATTTT
few,TRBJ2-5,TRBD1,TRBV29-1,CSVEGRQGQETQYF,TGCAGCGTTGAAGGCCGACAGGGACAAGAGACCCAGTACTTC
few,TRBJ2-7,TRBD2,TRBV4-1,CASSQDSPTSGRYNEQYF,TGCGCCAGCAGCCAAGATTCCCCGACTAGCGGGAGATATAACGAGCAGTACTTC
few,TRBJ2-3,NA,TRBV20-1,CSARDLSRRGADTQYF,TGCAGTGCTAGAGATCTCTCGCGGAGGGGGGCAGATACGCAGTATTTT
few,TRBJ1-2,TRBD1,TRBV7-2,CASSSKSGGIGGYTF,TGTGCCAGCAGCTCGAAATCAGGGGGCATAGGTGGCTACACCTTC
few,TRBJ2-1,NA,TRBV5-1,CASSLGPQGTNEQFF,TGCGCCAGCAGCTTGGGGCCACAGGGCACCAATGAGCAGTTCTTC
NA,TRBJ2-1,NA,TRBV27,CASSLLGALNEQFF,TGTGCCAGCAGTTTACTGGGGGCGCTCAATGAGCAGTTCTTC
few,TRBJ2-7,TRBD2,TRBV7-9,CASSAAGGAYEQYF,TGTGCCAGCTCCGCCGCGGGAGGCGCCTACGAGCAGTACTTC
NA,TRBJ2-1,TRBD2,TRBV6-1,CASSGPAGGFSYNEQFF,TGTGCCAGCAGCGGACCAGCGGGAGGCTTCTCCTACAATGAGCAGTTCTTC
NA,TRBJ2-5,NA,TRBV5-1,CASSLAPRTAEETQYF,TGCGCCAGCAGCTTGGCACCAAGGACGGCGGAGGAGACCCAGTACTTC
NA,TRBJ2-5,NA,TRBV7-2,CASSLGRGTRETQYF,TGTGCCAGCAGCTTAGGGAGGGGGACAAGAGAGACCCAGTACTTC
NA,TRBJ1-1,NA,TRBV20-1,CSARKSGGNTEAFF,TGCAGTGCTAGAAAGTCTGGGGGGAACACTGAAGCTTTCTTT
many,TRBJ2-2,TRBD2,TRBV6-4,CASSVTSDNTGELFF,TGTGCCAGCTCAGTCACTAGCGATAACACCGGGGAGCTGTTTTTT
few,TRBJ2-3,NA,TRBV20-1,CSARDGGSDTQYF,TGCAGTGCTAGAGATGGAGGGTCAGATACGCAGTATTTT
few,TRBJ2-3,TRBD2,TRBV14,CASSQDPGLDSTDTQYF,TGTGCCAGCAGCCAAGACCCGGGACTAGATAGCACAGATACGCAGTATTTT
NA,TRBJ1-4,NA,TRBV6-5,CASSYSAGWRLFF,TGTGCCAGCAGTTACTCGGCGGGATGGCGACTGTTTTTT
NA,TRBJ1-1,TRBD1,TRBV5-5,CASSLTTGGNTEAFF,TGTGCCAGCAGCTTGACTACAGGGGGGAACACTGAAGCTTTCTTT
NA,TRBJ2-7,TRBD1,TRBV23-1,CASSHAPGQVYSSSYEQYF,TGCGCCAGCAGTCACGCCCCGGGACAGGTTTACTCCAGCTCCTACGAGCAGTACTTC
NA,TRBJ1-2,TRBD1,TRBV12-3/TRBV12-4,CASNNPGQGLIGYTF,TGTGCCAGCAATAACCCTGGACAGGGCCTGATTGGCTACACCTTC
NA,TRBJ2-5,NA,TRBV27,CASSPEGGPPETQYF,TGTGCCAGCAGCCCCGAGGGGGGGCCTCCAGAGACCCAGTACTTC
NA,TRBJ2-7,TRBD1,TRBV12-3/TRBV12-4,CASSLVGDSREQYF,TGTGCCAGCAGTTTAGTAGGGGACAGCCGCGAGCAGTACTTC
few,TRBJ2-5,NA,TRBV5-1,CASSLAETTGMRTQYF,TGCGCCAGCAGCTTGGCGGAGACCACAGGGATGCGGACCCAGTACTTC
NA,TRBJ2-6,NA,TRBV7-8,CASSLGGTPHSGANVLTF,TGTGCCAGCAGCTTAGGGGGGACGCCTCACTCTGGGGCCAACGTCCTGACTTTC
many,TRBJ2-1,NA,TRBV20-1,CSVAEQFF,TGCAGTGTGGCTGAGCAGTTCTTC